Given below is one T cell receptor (beta chain) in context. As yet, its antigen is unknown. This record comes from a study of human T cells and chemical hapten exposure. Study-wide context: The use of 2% DPC on roughly 2 cm by roughly 2 cm of upper inner arm skin constituted sensitization. The study enrolled mostly female patients with alopecia areata, totalis or universalis. Study-wide points: High-frequency TCRs, those above 1 in 1000, stayed the same after DPC sensitization.

The germline gives CDR1 MNHNS, CDR2 SASEGT. Trimming cost V 11 bases and J 0 bases, with 21 bases left between them. The CDR3 sequence is 16 residues long. Time point of the sample: pre-sensitization, week 0. The treatment here: therapeutic diphenylcyclopropenone sensitization with weekly scalp DPC. TCRdb independently ran MiXCR on the RACE reads; one entry per CDR3 protein. The table lists 60,000 to 70,000 distinct CDR3 sequences, approximately 11% of them singletons. Specimen: whole blood, collected in connection with sensitization to the hapten diphenylcyclopropenone (DPC). This clonotype was sampled from a woman aged 50 to 65 with alopecia areata. Some clones in this sample may be carry-over from other donors' samples. The V and J genes are TRBV6-1 and TRBJ2-3; a weak D match, TRBD2 (6 bases). The CDR3 bases are TGTGCCGGGTCCCTGCTAGCGCCTTCTAGCACAGATACGCAGTATTTT. It translates to CAGSLLAPSSTDTQYF.